This T cell receptor (beta chain) comes out of a study of blood T cells in healthy people across ages. Study conclusions and caveats: Relative to aged donors, long-lived donors carried more naive CD4+ cells and displayed higher diversity.

For this clonotype: No antigen is known for it.

In germline, CDR1 is SGHTA, CDR2 FQGNSA. Trimming removed 1 base from V and 5 bases from J; junction bases left unmatched: 7. The CDR3 is 16 amino acids. Sample-barcoded 5' priming and a J-beta primer mix drove a second PCR of about 6 to 11 cycles. TCRdb recomputed calls from the 5' RACE reads with MiXCR, one row per CDR3 protein. The sample consists of 800,000 or so distinct CDR3 sequences, around 62% of them appearing once. Sequences were obtained from blood. The TCR sequence derives from a man aged 30 to 45 in good health. J is TRBJ2-5 and V is TRBV7-2, with 10 nucleotides matching TRBD2. As DNA, the CDR3 is TGTGCCAGCAGCTTAGTGGTCAGCGGGGGGGCGGAGACCCAGTACTTC. Translating gives CASSLVVSGGAETQYF.